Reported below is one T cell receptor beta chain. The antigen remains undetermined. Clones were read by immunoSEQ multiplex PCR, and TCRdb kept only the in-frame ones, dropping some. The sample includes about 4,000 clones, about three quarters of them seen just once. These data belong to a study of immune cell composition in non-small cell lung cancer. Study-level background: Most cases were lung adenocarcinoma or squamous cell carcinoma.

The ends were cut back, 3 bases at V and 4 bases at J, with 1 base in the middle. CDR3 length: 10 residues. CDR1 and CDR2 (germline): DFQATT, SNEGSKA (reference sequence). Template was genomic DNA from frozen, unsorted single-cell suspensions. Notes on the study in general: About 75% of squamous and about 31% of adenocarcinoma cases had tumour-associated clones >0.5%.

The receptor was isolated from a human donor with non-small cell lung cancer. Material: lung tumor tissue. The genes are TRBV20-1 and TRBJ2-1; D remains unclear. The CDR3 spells CSASYNEQFF. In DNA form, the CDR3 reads TGCAGTGCTAGTTACAATGAGCAGTTCTTC.